One and the same sample provided the 18 T cell receptor beta chains below, sequenced in a study of T cells after yellow fever vaccination. TCRdb fed the 5' RACE reads into MiXCR, producing one record per CDR3 protein. Of 510,000 or so distinct CDR3 sequences in the sample, 15% to 20% were seen once. The sample was PBMCs, taken 15 days after the yellow fever booster vaccination. The receptors originated from a man aged 30 to 45 who received the YFV17D yellow fever vaccine.

This clonotype was seen more than once but under ten times. The chain combines TRBV29-1 with TRBJ2-1; maybe TRBD2 (5 bases). The CDR3 is 13 amino acids. V was clipped by 1 base and J by 5 bases, with 9 bases between them. From germline, CDR1 is SQVTM and CDR2 ANQGSEA. CDR3 sequence (DNA): TGCAGCGTTGAAGTGACGCGGGACAATGAGCAGTTCTTC. It yields the protein CSVEVTRDNEQFF.

This chain uses TRBV15 with TRBJ2-1; TRBD2 aligns across 12 bases. The germline V gene encodes CDR1 LNHNV and CDR2 YYDKDF (reference sequence). Germline trimming cut 8 bases from V and 4 bases from J; bases unmatched to any gene: 9. This CDR3 is built from 16 residues. CDR3 protein: CATRNRLAGDYNEQFF. The CDR3 nucleotides are TGTGCCACCCGGAACCGACTAGCGGGGGATTACAATGAGCAGTTCTTC.

This clonotype was observed a few times. The chain uses TRBV7-9 and TRBJ2-3; 9 nucleotides align to TRBD2. CDR1 and CDR2 (germline): SEHNR, FQNEAQ (reference sequence). The CDR3 is 16 amino acids. J was trimmed by 1 base and V by 5 bases; bases with no gene match: 7. In DNA form, the CDR3 reads TGTGCCAGCAGCCCCCCGCGCGGGAGGGGCACAGATACGCAGTATTTT. Translated: CASSPPRGRGTDTQYF.

This clonotype was counted only a few times. The chain combines TRBV12-3 or TRBV12-4 with TRBJ2-4, with D perhaps TRBD2 (5 bases). CDR3 length: 12 amino acids. V gave up 8 bases and J gave up 7 bases, with 12 bases separating them. This chain's CDR3 is CASRGMGNIQYF. The CDR3 nucleotides read TGTGCCAGCCGAGGGATGGGGAACATTCAGTACTTC.

This clonotype showed up just once. The chain couples TRBV7-2 to TRBJ2-1, with D maybe TRBD2 (7 bases). The CDR3 is 14 residues long. Germline V gene lookup returns CDR1 SGHTA and CDR2 FQGNSA. V lost 5 bases and J lost 5, with 13 bases in between. CDR3 region: CASSLKGGDNEQFF. The DNA for the CDR3 is TGTGCCAGCAGCCTTAAGGGGGGGGACAATGAGCAGTTCTTC.

This clonotype was recorded once. This may come from a read error, since a much larger clone is one base off. This rearrangement joins TRBV6-5 to TRBJ2-7; D not resolved. This CDR3 spans 13 amino acids. V was clipped by 2 bases and J by 0 bases, with 5 bases between them. The germline CDR1 and CDR2 sequences are MNHEY and SVGAGI. DNA of the CDR3: TGTGCCAGCAGTTACGAGGTCTCCTACGAGCAGTACTTC. It encodes CASSYEVSYEQYF.

V usage is TRBV29-1 and J usage is TRBJ1-2; weak D call: TRBD1 (5 bases). The CDR3 runs 13 residues. V was pared by 8 bases and J by 4 bases, with 17 bases between. Per the germline V gene, CDR1 is SQVTM and CDR2 is ANQGSEA. CDR3 sequence reads: CSSLLQGGYGYTF. The CDR3 DNA is TGCAGCTCCCTTTTGCAGGGAGGCTATGGCTACACCTTC.

The chain carries TRBV29-1 and TRBJ1-2; the D is unclear. CDR1 is SQVTM, CDR2 ANQGSEA, per germline. The V end was cut by 7 bases, the J end by 4 bases, with 13 bases between. The length of the CDR3 is 12 residues. The CDR3 is CSAKGRFYGYTF. DNA of the CDR3: TGCAGCGCCAAAGGGCGGTTCTATGGCTACACCTTC.

This clonotype has more than one count but fewer than ten. An end of the junction does not agree with germline; a read error may underlie this. The V and J genes are TRBV6-2 or TRBV6-3 and TRBJ1-5, with a possible D match to TRBD1 (6 bases). Germline CDR1 and CDR2: MNHEY and SVGEGT. The CDR3 has 14 residues. In DNA form, the CDR3 reads TGTGCCAGCAGTCACTCCGACAGGAATCAGCCCCAGCATTTT. This translates into CASSHSDRNQPQHF.

The V and J genes are TRBV7-9 and TRBJ2-3; 7 nucleotides match TRBD2. The CDR3 is made up of 16 amino acids. V shed 5 bases and J 4 bases; nucleotides not matched to a gene: 12. In germline, CDR1 is SEHNR, CDR2 FQNEAQ (reference sequence). CDR3 DNA sequence: TGTGCCAGCAGCGCCTTAGCGGGCCCGGGGTCAGATACGCAGTATTTT. It yields the protein CASSALAGPGSDTQYF.

This clonotype has at least ten counts. This chain joins TRBV6-2 or TRBV6-3 and TRBJ1-1; D ambiguous. The germline V gene has CDR1 MNHEY and CDR2 SVGEGT. V was pared by 7 bases and J by 1 base, with 19 bases between. The CDR3 extends over 16 amino acids. This CDR3 is CASTPQRGRGNTEAFF. Written as DNA, the CDR3 is TGTGCCAGCACCCCCCAAAGAGGGCGCGGGAACACTGAAGCTTTCTTT.

The chain links TRBV6-2 or TRBV6-3 to TRBJ2-7, with D perhaps matching TRBD2 (6 bases). Germline V gives CDR1 MNHEY, CDR2 SVGEGT. Trimming removed 10 bases at V and 0 bases at J, with 19 bases between. The CDR3 consists of 15 residues. The DNA of the CDR3 is TGTGCCACCTGCCAAGTCGGGACTTTCTCCTACGAGCAGTACTTC. Amino acid sequence: CATCQVGTFSYEQYF.

V usage is TRBV10-3 and J usage is TRBJ2-7, with a weak D call TRBD2 (5 bases). The germline V gene has CDR1 ENHRY and CDR2 SYGVKD. V was clipped by 5 bases and J by 2 bases, with 10 bases between them. The CDR3 sequence is 13 residues long. The CDR3 is CAISPGKPYEQYF. CDR3 DNA: TGTGCCATCAGTCCGGGGAAACCCTACGAGCAGTACTTC.

This clonotype was detected only once. CDR3 in DNA: TGCGCCAGCAGCCTGGGACTAGCGGGAGGGCCCACCCGATACAATGAGCAGTTCTTC. Its protein product is CASSLGLAGGPTRYNEQFF. The genes are TRBV5-1 and TRBJ2-1; 16 nucleotides line up with TRBD2. J gave up 4 bases and V 4 bases, and 11 bases lay outside the gene matches. This CDR3 has 19 residues. Germline V gives CDR1 SGHRS, CDR2 YFSETQ.

This clonotype has only a few counts. V is TRBV5-1 and J is TRBJ2-7, with 9 bases fitting TRBD2. The CDR3 has 16 residues. V dropped 4 bases and J dropped 7; count of bases not matched to a gene: 15. Germline V gene sequence: CDR1 SGHRS, CDR2 YFSETQ. The CDR3 loop is CASSLNVASGAGEQYF. CDR3 DNA: TGCGCCAGCAGCCTCAATGTGGCTAGCGGGGCGGGAGAGCAGTACTTC.

Only a few counts were recorded for this clonotype. The rearrangement joins TRBV30 to TRBJ2-1; D may be TRBD2 (6 bases). Germline CDR1 and CDR2: GTSNPN and SVGIG (reference sequence). Trimming removed 3 bases from V and 15 bases from J, with 15 bases in between. The CDR3 loop spans 11 amino acids. This chain's CDR3 is CAWSSSGDPFF. The CDR3 bases are TGTGCCTGGAGCAGTTCGGGAGATCCGTTCTTC.

The V gene is TRBV7-2, the J gene TRBJ2-3, with a tentative D call TRBD1 (6 bases). Germline CDR1 SGHTA, CDR2 FQGNSA. Trimming removed 0 bases at V and 6 bases at J, with 22 bases between. The CDR3 is 18 residues long. DNA of the CDR3: TGTGCCAGCAGCTTAGCGCTACTTGGGGGCGCAGGGTTGGATACGCAGTATTTT. It encodes CASSLALLGGAGLDTQYF.

This clonotype appeared a few times. The chain employs TRBV18 and TRBJ2-6, with D hard to call. V lost 0 bases to trimming and J lost 2 bases, with 8 bases between them. The CDR3 length is 16 residues. In germline, CDR1 is KGHSH, CDR2 LQKENI. The CDR3 spells CASSPPRAPGANVLTF. CDR3 DNA sequence: TGTGCCAGCTCACCACCGAGAGCCCCTGGGGCCAACGTCCTGACTTTC.